These 5 T cell receptor beta chains originate from one sample sequenced in a study of neurological immune-mediated disorders. TCRdb redid the calling of the 5' RACE reads with MiXCR, one entry per CDR3 protein. The table has fewer than 60,000 distinct CDR3 sequences, around 4% seen once; the top ten hold 5.5% to 7.5%. The specimen was PBMCs. The receptors here all came from a man aged 55 to 70 with multiple sclerosis.

There are many counts of this clonotype. J is TRBJ1-6 and V is TRBV27; weak D call: TRBD1 (5 bases). Germline lookup yields CDR1 MNHEY and CDR2 SMNVEV (reference sequence). The CDR3 consists of 16 residues. V was shortened by 3 bases and J by 7 bases, with 16 bases between the two germline ends. The CDR3 DNA reads as TGTGCCAGCAGTTTCTCCCGGGACCGTAGAAATTCACCCCTCCACTTT. Amino acid sequence: CASSFSRDRRNSPLHF.

This clonotype was picked up many times. This chain links TRBV7-6 with TRBJ2-1, with D hard to call. CDR1 SGHVS and CDR2 FNYEAQ come from the germline V gene. This CDR3 has 14 amino acids. The V and J ends lost 1 base and 8 bases respectively, with 12 bases between them. This chain's CDR3 is CASSLGTGSDEQFF. Here the CDR3 DNA reads TGTGCCAGCAGCTTAGGAACGGGCTCAGATGAGCAGTTCTTC. The full variable domain, in which reference TRBV7-6 and TRBJ2-1 provide the parts outside the CDR3, is GAGVSQSPRYKVTKRGQDVALRCDPISGHVSLYWYRQALGQGPEFLTYFNYEAQQDKSGLPNDRFSAERPEGSISTLTIQRTEQRDSAMYRCASSLGTGSDEQFFGPGTRLTVL.

This clonotype was detected many times. V and J are TRBV20-1 and TRBJ2-3; TRBD2 matches 8 bases. The CDR3 totals 15 residues. J lost 2 bases, V lost 7 bases, and 11 bases had no gene match. The germline CDR1 and CDR2 sequences are DFQATT and SNEGSKA (reference sequence). CDR3 nucleotide sequence: TGCAGTGGAATAGGAGCGGGAGCCTCCACAGATACGCAGTATTTT. Amino acid sequence: CSGIGAGASTDTQYF.

This clonotype was observed at least ten times. The V call is TRBV5-1, the J call TRBJ1-5, with 9 positions matching TRBD1. The CDR3 is 15 amino acids. Germline V lookup: CDR1 SGHRS, CDR2 YFSETQ. Trimming at V came to 4 bases and at J to 0 bases, leaving 2 bases not matched to a gene. The CDR3 reads CASSTTGGSNQPQHF. As DNA, the CDR3 is TGCGCCAGCAGCACGACAGGGGGTAGCAATCAGCCCCAGCATTTT.

This clonotype was recorded many times. V is TRBV11-2 and J is TRBJ2-5, with 12 bases matching TRBD2. The CDR3 is 16 amino acids. J gave up 2 bases and V 1 base, and 2 bases lay outside the gene matches. The germline gives CDR1 SGHAT, CDR2 FQNNGV. CDR3 DNA: TGTGCCAGCAGCTTAGTGACTAGCGGGAGACAAGAGACCCAGTACTTC. As protein: CASSLVTSGRQETQYF. Full variable domain (rest looked up from reference TRBV11-2 and TRBJ2-5): EAGVAQSPRYKIIEKRQSVAFWCNPISGHATLYWYQQILGQGPKLLIQFQNNGVVDDSQLPKDRFSAERLKGVDSTLKIQPAKLEDSAVYLCASSLVTSGRQETQYFGPGTRLLVL.